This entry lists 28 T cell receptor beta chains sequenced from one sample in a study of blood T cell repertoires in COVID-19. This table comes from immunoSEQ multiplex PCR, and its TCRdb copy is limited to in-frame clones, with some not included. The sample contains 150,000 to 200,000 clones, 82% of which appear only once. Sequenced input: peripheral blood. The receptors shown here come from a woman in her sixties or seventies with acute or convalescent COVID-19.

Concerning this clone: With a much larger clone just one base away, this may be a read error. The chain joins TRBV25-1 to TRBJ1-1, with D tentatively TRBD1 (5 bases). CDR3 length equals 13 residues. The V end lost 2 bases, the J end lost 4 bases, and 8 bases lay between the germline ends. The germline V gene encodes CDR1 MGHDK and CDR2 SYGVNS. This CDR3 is CASSEQGLTEAFF. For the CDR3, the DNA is TGTGCCAGCAGTGAACAGGGACTCACTGAAGCTTTCTTT.

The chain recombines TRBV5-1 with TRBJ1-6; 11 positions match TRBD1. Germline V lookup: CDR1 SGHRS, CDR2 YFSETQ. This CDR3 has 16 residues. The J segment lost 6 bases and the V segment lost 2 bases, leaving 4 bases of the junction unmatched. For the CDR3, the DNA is TGCGCCAGCAGCTTAATGGACAGGGGGCCTAATTCACCCCTCCACTTT. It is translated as CASSLMDRGPNSPLHF.

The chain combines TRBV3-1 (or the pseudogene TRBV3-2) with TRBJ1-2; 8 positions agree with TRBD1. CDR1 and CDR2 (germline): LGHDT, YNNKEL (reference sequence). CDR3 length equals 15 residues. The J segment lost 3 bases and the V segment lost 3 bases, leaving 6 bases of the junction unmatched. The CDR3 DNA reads TGTGCCAGCAGCCAGCCCTCCAGGGGGCACTATGGCTACACCTTC. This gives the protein CASSQPSRGHYGYTF.

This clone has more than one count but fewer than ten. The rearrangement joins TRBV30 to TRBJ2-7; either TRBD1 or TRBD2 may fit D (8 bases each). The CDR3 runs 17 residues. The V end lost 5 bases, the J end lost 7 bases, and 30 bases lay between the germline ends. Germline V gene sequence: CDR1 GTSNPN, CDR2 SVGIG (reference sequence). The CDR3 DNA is TGTGCCTGGGGGGACAGGCCTCTATGGCGGGAGGTTGAAGAGCAGTACTTC. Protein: CAWGDRPLWREVEEQYF.

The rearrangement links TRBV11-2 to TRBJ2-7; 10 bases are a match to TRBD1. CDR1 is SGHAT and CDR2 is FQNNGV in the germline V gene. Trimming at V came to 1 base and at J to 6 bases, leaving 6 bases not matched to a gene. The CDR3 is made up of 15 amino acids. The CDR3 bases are TGTGCCAGCAGCTTAGGTGGACAGGGGGGGTCCGAGCAGTACTTC. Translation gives CASSLGGQGGSEQYF.

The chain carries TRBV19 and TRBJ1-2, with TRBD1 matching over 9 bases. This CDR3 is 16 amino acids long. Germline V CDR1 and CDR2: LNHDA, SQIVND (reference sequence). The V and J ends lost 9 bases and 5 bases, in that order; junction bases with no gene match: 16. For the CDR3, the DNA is TGTGCCAGCTCGGGGGGGACAGGGTCCCCTTCTTATGGCTACACCTTC. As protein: CASSGGTGSPSYGYTF.

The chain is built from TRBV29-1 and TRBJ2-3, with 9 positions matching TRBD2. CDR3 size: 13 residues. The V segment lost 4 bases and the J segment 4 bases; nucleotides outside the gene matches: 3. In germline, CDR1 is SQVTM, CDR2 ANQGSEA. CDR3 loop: CSVGSGGADTQYF. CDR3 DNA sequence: TGCAGCGTTGGTAGCGGGGGTGCAGATACGCAGTATTTT.

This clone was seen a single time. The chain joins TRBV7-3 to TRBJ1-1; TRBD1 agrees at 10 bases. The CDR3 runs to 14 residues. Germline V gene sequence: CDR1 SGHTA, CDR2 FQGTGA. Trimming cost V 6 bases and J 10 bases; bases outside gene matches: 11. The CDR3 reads CASSPGGGQGGAFF. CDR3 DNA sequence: TGTGCCAGCAGTCCAGGTGGCGGACAGGGGGGAGCTTTCTTT.

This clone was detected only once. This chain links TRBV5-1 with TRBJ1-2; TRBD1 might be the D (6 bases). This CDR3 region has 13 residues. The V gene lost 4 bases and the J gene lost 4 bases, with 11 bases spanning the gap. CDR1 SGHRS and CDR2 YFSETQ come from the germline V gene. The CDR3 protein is CASSPGHLYGYTF. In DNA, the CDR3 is TGCGCCAGCAGCCCGGGACACCTCTATGGCTACACCTTC.

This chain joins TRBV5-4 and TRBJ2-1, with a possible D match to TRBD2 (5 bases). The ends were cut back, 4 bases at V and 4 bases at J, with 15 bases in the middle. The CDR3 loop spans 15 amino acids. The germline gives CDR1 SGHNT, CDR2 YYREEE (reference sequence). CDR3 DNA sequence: TGTGCCAGCAGCCCGAAGAGCGGAATTTACAATGAGCAGTTCTTC. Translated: CASSPKSGIYNEQFF.

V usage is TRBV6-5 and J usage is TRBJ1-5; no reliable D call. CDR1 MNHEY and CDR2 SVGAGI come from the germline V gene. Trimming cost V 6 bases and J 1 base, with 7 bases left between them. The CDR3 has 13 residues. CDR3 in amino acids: CASRSQSNQPQHF. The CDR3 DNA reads TGTGCCAGCAGGTCTCAGAGCAATCAGCCCCAGCATTTT.

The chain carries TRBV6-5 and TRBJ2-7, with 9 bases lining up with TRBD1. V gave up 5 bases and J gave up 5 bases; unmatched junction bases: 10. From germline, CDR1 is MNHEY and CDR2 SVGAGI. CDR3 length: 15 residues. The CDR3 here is CASSHPRTGVDEQYF. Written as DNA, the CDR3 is TGTGCCAGCAGTCACCCCCGGACAGGGGTCGACGAGCAGTACTTC.

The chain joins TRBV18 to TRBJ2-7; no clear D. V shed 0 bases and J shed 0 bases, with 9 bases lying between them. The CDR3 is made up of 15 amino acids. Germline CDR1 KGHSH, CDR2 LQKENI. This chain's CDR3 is CASSPPTRSSYEQYF. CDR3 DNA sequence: TGTGCCAGCTCACCACCGACGAGGAGCTCCTACGAGCAGTACTTC.

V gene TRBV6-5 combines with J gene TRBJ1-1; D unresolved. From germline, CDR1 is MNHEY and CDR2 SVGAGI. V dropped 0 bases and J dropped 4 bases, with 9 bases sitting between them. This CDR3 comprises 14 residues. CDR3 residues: CASSYSRVSTEAFF. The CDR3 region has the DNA TGTGCCAGCAGTTACTCGCGGGTGAGCACTGAAGCTTTCTTT.

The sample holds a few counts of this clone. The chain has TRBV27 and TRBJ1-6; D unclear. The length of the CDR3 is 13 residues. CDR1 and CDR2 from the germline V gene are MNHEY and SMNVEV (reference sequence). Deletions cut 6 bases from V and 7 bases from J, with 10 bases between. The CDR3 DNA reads TGTGCCAGCAGAAACGACTTAAATTCACCCCTCCACTTT. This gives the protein CASRNDLNSPLHF.

The CDR3 is CASTSLAGAPQETQYF. CDR3 DNA: TGTGCCAGTACTTCACTAGCGGGAGCCCCCCAAGAGACCCAGTACTTC. The V and J genes are TRBV28 and TRBJ2-5; TRBD2 agrees at 11 bases. With V trimmed by 9 bases and J by 1 base, 10 bases remained unmatched. In germline, CDR1 is MDHEN, CDR2 SYDVKM. This CDR3 is 16 amino acids long. Using reference TRBV28 and TRBJ2-5 for the parts outside the CDR3, the full variable domain is DVKVTQSSRYLVKRTGEKVFLECVQDMDHENMFWYRQDPGLGLRLIYFSYDVKMKEKGDIPEGYSVSREKKERFSLILESASTNQTSMYLCASTSLAGAPQETQYFGPGTRLLVL.

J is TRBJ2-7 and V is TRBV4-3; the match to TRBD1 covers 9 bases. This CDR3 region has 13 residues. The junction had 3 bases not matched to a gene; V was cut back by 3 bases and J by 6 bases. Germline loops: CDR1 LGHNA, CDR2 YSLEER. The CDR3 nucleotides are TGCGCCAGCAGCCAGGGACAGGGTTTCGAGCAGTACTTC. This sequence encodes CASSQGQGFEQYF.

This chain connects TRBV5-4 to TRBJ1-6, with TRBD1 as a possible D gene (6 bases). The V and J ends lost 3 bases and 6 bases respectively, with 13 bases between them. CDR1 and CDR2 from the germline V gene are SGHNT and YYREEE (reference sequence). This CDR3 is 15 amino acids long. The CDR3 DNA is TGTGCCAGCAGCTCGGGACATGGTCTTAATTCACCCCTCCACTTT. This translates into CASSSGHGLNSPLHF. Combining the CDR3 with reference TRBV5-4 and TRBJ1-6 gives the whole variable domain ETGVTQSPTHLIKTRGQQVTLRCSSQSGHNTVSWYQQALGQGPQFIFQYYREEENGRGNFPPRFSGLQFPNYSSELNVNALELDDSALYLCASSSGHGLNSPLHFGNGTRLTVT.

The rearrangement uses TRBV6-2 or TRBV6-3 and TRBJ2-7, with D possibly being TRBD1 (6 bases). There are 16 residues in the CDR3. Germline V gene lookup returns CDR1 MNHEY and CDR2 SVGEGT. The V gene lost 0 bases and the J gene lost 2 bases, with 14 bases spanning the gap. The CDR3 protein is CASSYSGTPDAYEQYF. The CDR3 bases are TGTGCCAGCAGTTACTCCGGGACACCAGACGCCTACGAGCAGTACTTC.

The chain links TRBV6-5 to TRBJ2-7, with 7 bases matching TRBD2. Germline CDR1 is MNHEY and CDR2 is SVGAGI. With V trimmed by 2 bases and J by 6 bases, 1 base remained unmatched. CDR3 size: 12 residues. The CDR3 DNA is TGTGCCAGCAGTTACGGCGGGGGCGAGCAGTACTTC. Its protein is CASSYGGGEQYF.

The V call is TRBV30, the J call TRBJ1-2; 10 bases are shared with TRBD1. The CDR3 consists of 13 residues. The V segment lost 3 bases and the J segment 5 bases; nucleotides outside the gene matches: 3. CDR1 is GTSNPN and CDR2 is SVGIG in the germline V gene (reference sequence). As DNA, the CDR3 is TGTGCCTGGAGGCAGGACAGGGGGTATGGCTACACCTTC. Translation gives CAWRQDRGYGYTF.

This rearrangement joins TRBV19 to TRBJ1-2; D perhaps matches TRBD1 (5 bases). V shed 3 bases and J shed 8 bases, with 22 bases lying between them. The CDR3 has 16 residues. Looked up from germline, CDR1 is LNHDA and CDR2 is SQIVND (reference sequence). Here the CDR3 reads CASSILGPRGPRGYTF. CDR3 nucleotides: TGTGCCAGTAGTATTTTAGGACCTAGGGGCCCACGCGGCTACACCTTC.

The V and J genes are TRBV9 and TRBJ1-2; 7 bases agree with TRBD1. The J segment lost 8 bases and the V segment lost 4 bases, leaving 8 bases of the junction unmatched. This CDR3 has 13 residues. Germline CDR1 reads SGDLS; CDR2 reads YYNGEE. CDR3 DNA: TGTGCCAGCAGCCTAGGACAGGAGCAGGGCTACACCTTC. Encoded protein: CASSLGQEQGYTF.

In nucleotides, the CDR3 is TGTGCCAGCTGGGCAGGGGGCGGTCAGCCCCAGCATTTT. Protein: CASWAGGGQPQHF. The gene calls are TRBV28 and TRBJ1-5; 8 positions match TRBD1. Germline V gene lookup returns CDR1 MDHEN and CDR2 SYDVKM. The CDR3 has 13 amino acids. Trimming removed 8 bases from V and 6 bases from J; junction bases left unmatched: 6.

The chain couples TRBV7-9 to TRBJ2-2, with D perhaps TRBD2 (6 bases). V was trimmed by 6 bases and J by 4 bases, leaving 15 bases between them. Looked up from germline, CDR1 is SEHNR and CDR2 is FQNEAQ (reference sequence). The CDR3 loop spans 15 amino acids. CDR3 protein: CASSIGRRGTGELFF. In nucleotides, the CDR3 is TGTGCCAGCAGTATAGGGAGGCGTGGCACCGGGGAGCTGTTTTTT. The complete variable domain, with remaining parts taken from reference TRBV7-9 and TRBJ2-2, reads DTGVSQNPRHKITKRGQNVTFRCDPISEHNRLYWYRQTLGQGPEFLTYFQNEAQLEKSRLLSDRFSAERPKGSFSTLEIQRTEQGDSAMYLCASSIGRRGTGELFFGEGSRLTVL.

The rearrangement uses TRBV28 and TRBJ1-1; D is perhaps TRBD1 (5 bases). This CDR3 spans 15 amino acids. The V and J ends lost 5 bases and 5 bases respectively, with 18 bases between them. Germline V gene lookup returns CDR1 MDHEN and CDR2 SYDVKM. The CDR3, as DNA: TGTGCCAGCAGTCCCCGGGGGGGTTTCCGGACTGAAGCTTTCTTT. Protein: CASSPRGGFRTEAFF.

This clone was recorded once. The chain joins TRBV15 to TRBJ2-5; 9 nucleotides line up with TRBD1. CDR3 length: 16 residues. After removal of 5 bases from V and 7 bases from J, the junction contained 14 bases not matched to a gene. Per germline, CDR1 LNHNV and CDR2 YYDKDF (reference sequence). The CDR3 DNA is TGTGCCACCAGCTTACGCCCGGGACAGGGATTCCCGACCCAGTACTTC. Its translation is CATSLRPGQGFPTQYF.

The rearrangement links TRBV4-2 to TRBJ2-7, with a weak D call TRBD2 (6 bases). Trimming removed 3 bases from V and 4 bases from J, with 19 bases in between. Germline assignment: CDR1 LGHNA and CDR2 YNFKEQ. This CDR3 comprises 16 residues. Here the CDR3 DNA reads TGTGCCAGCAGCCACGGTGGGAGGCAGGGTCTATACGAGCAGTACTTC. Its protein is CASSHGGRQGLYEQYF.